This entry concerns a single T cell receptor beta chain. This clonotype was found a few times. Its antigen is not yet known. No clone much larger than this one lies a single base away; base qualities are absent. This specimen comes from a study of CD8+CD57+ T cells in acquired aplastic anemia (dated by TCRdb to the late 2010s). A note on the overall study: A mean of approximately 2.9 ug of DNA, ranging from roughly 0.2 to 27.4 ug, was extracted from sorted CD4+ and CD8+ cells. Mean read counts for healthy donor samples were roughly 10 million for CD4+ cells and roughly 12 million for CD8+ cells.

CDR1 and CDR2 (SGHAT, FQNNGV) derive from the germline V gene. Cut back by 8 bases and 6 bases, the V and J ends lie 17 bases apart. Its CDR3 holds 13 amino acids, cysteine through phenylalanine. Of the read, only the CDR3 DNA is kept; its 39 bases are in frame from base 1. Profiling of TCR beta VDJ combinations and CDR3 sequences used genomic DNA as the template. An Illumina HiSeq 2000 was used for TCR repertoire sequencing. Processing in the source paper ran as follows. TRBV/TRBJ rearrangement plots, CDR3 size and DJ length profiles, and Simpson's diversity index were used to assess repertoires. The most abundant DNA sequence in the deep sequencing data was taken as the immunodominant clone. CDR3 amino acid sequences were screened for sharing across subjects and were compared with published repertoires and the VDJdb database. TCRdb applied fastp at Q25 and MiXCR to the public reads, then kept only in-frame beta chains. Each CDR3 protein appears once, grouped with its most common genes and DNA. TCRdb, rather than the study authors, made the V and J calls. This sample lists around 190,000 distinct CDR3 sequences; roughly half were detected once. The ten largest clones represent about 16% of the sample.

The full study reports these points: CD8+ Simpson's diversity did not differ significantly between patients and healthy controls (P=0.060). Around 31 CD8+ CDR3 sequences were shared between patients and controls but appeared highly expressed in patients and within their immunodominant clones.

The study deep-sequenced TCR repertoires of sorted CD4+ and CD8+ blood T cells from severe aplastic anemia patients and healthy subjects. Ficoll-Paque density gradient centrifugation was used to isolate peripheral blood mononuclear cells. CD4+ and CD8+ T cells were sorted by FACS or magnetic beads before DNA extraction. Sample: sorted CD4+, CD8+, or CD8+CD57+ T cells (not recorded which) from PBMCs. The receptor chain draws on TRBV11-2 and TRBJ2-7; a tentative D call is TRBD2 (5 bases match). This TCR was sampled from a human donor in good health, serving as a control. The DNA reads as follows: TGTGCCAGCTGCCTTGAGGGCTGGGGCGAGCAGTACTTC. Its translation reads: CASCLEGWGEQYF.